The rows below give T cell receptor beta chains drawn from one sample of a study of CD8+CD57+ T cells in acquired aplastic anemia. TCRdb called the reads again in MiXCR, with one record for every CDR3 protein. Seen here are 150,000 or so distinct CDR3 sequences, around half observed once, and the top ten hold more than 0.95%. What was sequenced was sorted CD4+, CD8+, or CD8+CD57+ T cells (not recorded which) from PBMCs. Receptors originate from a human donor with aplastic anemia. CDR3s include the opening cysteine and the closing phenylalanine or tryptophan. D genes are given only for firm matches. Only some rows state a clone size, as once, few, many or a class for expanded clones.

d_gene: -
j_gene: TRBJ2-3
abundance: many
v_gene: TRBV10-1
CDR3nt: TGCGCCAGCAGTGATACAGGGGAGGGCACAGATACGCAGTATTTT
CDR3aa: CASSDTGEGTDTQYF

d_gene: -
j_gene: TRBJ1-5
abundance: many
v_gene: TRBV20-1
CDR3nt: TGCAGTGCTAGAGCTGGGGGCGCGGATCAGCCCCAGCATTTT
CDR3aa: CSARAGGADQPQHF

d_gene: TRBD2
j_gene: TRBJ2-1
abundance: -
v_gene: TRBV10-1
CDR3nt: TGCGCCAGCAGTGTCTTCGCAAGCGGGGGGGCAGGTGAGCAGTTCTTC
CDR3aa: CASSVFASGGAGEQFF

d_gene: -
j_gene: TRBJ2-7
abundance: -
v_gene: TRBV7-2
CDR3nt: TGTGCCAGCAGCTTAGCCCCAAGGGGCCCTAGCTCCTACGAGCAGTACTTC
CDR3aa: CASSLAPRGPSSYEQYF

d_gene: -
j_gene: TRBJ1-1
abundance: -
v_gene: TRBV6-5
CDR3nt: TGTGCCAGCAGTTACTCGAGCAGAGCGAACACTGAAGTTTTCTTT
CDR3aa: CASSYSSRANTEVFF

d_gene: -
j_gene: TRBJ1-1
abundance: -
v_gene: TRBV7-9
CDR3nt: TGTGCCAGCACCTGGACTGCAAACACTGAAGCTTTCTTT
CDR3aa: CASTWTANTEAFF

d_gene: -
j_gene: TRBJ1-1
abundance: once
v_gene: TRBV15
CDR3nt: TGTGCCACCAGCAGAGCAGGGACTCTCACTGAAGCTTTCTTT
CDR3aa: CATSRAGTLTEAFF

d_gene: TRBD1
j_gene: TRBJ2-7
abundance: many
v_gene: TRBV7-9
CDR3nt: TGTGCCAGCAGCCATTTGGGACAGTCGTACTCCTACGAGCAGTACTTC
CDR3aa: CASSHLGQSYSYEQYF

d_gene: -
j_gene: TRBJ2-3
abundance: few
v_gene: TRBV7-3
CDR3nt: TGTGCCAGCAGCTTAAAGGGGGCAGATACGCAGTATTTT
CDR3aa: CASSLKGADTQYF

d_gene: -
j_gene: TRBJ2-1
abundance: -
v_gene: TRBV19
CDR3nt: TGTGCCACAGAGAGTTCCAGCTCCTACAATGAGCAGTTCTTC
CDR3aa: CATESSSSYNEQFF

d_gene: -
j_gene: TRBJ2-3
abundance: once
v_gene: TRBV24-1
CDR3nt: TGTGCCACCAGTGACCCGACTTATCTTACGCAGTATTTT
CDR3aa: CATSDPTYLTQYF

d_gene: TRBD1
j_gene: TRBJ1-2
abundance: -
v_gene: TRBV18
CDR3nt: TGTGCCAGCTCACCCCAGGGACAGAAATACTATGGCTACACCTTC
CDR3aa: CASSPQGQKYYGYTF

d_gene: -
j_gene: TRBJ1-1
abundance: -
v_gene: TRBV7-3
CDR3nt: TGTGCCAGCAGCTTAGGGAGGGCGAGTGGGAGCACTGAAGCTTTCTTT
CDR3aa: CASSLGRASGSTEAFF

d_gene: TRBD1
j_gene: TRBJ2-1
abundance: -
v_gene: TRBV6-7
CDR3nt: TGTGCCAGCAGCCGGACAGGGGGTGAGCAGTTCTTC
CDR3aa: CASSRTGGEQFF

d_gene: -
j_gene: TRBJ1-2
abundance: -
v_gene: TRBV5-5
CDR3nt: TGTGCCAGCAGCTTGGACGAGGGTATGGGCTACACCTTC
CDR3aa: CASSLDEGMGYTF

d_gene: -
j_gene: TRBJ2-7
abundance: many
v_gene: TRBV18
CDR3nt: TGTGCCAGCTCACTTGGGGAGTCGGCTCGCGAGCAGTACTTC
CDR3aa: CASSLGESAREQYF

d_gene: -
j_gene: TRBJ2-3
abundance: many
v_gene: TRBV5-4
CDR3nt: TGTGCCAGCCAGGCGCCGTCCCGCGATACGCAGTATTTT
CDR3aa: CASQAPSRDTQYF

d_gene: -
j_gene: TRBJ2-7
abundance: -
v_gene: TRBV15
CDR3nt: TGTGCCACCAGCAGAGATATCAGGAGGGAGCAGTACTTC
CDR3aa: CATSRDIRREQYF

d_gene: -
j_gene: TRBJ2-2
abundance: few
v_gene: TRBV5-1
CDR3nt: TGCGCCAGCAATTATGACGGGGGAGGCGGGGAGCTGTTTTTT
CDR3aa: CASNYDGGGGELFF

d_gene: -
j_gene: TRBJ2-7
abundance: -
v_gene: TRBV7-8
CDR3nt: TGTGCCAGCAGCTTTGACAGGCGCTACGAGCAGTACTTC
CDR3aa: CASSFDRRYEQYF

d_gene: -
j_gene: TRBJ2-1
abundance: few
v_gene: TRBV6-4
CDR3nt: TGTGCCAGCAGTGACTTGGGGGGGGCGTACAATGAGCAGTTCTTC
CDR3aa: CASSDLGGAYNEQFF

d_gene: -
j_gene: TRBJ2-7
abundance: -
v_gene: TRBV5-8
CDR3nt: TGTGCCAGCAGCTTCGGGCCGTTCAGCTCTTACGAGCAGTACTTC
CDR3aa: CASSFGPFSSYEQYF

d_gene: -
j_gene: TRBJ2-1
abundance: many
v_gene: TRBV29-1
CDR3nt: TGCAGCGTTTGGGGAGGCGATGAGCAGTTCTTC
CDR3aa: CSVWGGDEQFF

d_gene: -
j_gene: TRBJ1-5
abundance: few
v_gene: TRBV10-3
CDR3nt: TGTGCCATCAGTGAGTCGCTCAGGATTAGCAATCAGCCCCAGCATTTT
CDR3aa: CAISESLRISNQPQHF

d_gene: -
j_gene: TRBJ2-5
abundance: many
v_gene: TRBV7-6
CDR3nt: TGTGCCAGCAGCTTAAGGGATGGAGAGACCCAGTACTTC
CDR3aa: CASSLRDGETQYF

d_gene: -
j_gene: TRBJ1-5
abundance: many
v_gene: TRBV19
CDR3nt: TGTGCCAGTACCCCGGCCCTTAGCAATCAGCCCCAGCATTTT
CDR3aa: CASTPALSNQPQHF

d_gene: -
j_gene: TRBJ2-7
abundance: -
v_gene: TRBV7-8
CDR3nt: TGTGCCAGTAGTATAGGAACCTACGAGCAGTACTTC
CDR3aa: CASSIGTYEQYF

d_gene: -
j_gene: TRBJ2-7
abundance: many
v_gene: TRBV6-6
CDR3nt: TGTGCCAGCAGTTACTCCCATGAGATCGCCTACGAGCAGTACTTC
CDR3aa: CASSYSHEIAYEQYF

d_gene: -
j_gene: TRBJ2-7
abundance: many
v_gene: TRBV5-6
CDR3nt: TGTGCCAGCAGCTGGGCGAGGCACGAGCAGTACTTC
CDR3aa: CASSWARHEQYF

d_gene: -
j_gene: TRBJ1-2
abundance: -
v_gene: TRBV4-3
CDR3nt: TGCGCCAGCAGCCAAAGGGACCGCGGTACTCGTGGCTACACCTTC
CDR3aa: CASSQRDRGTRGYTF

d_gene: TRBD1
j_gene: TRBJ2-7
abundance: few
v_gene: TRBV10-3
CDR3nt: TGTGCCATCAGCCACTCCGGGACAGACTCCTACGAGCAGTACTTC
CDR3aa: CAISHSGTDSYEQYF